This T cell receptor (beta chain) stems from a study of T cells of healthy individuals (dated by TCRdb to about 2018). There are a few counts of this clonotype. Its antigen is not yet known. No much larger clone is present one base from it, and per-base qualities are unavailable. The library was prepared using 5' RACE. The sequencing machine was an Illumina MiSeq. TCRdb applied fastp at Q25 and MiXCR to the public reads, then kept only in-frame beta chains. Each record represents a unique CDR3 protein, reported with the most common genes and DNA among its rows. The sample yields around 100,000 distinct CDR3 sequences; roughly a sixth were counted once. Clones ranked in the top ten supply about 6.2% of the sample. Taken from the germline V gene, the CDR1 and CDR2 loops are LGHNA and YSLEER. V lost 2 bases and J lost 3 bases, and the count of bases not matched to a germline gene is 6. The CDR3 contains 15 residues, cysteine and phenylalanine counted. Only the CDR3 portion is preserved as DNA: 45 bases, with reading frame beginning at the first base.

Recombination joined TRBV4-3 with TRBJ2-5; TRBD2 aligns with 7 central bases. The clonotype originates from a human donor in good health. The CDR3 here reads CASSQLLAVKETQYF. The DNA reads TGCGCCAGCAGCCAACTGCTAGCGGTCAAAGAGACCCAGTACTTC.